The 4 T cell receptor beta chains below all came from one sample that was sequenced in a study of cytomegalovirus exposure and HLA in healthy donors. A multiplex PCR was run with 60 Vbeta primers and 13 Jbeta primers. Some clones are missing from TCRdb's copy, which holds only in-frame ones; the method was immunoSEQ multiplex PCR. The repertoire holds some 110,000 clones, with about 82% as singletons. The sequenced sample consisted of PBMCs. Receptor source: a man aged 50 to 60 in good health and CMV-seronegative.

This clone showed up just once. V and J are TRBV6-1 and TRBJ1-2; a possible D gene is TRBD1 (5 bases). Germline V lookup: CDR1 MNHNS, CDR2 SASEGT. The CDR3 has 12 amino acids. Trimming took 7 bases from V and 8 from J, leaving 14 bases between them. Written as DNA, the CDR3 is TGTGCCAGCACTTTTTGGGGCGAAGGCTACACCTTC. Protein product: CASTFWGEGYTF.

The J gene is TRBJ1-4, the V gene TRBV18; 8 nucleotides line up with TRBD1. Trimming cost V 3 bases and J 1 base; bases outside gene matches: 10. The CDR3 totals 18 residues. Germline V gene lookup returns CDR1 KGHSH and CDR2 LQKENI. The CDR3: CASSPGQGRTGTNEKLFF. In DNA form, the CDR3 reads TGTGCCAGCTCACCTGGACAGGGCCGCACCGGAACTAATGAAAAACTGTTTTTT. The variable domain in full, completed from reference TRBV18 and TRBJ1-4, reads NAGVMQNPRHLVRRRGQEARLRCSPMKGHSHVYWYRQLPEEGLKFMVYLQKENIIDESGMPKERFSAEFPKEGPSILRIQQVVRGDSAAYFCASSPGQGRTGTNEKLFFGSGTQLSVL.

This chain links TRBV7-2 with TRBJ2-7; 7 bases line up with TRBD2. The CDR3 totals 16 residues. Germline V gene sequence: CDR1 SGHTA, CDR2 FQGNSA. The V and J ends lost 0 bases and 0 bases, in that order; junction bases with no gene match: 5. CDR3 loop: CASSLAAGVHSYEQYF. CDR3 DNA: TGTGCCAGCAGCTTAGCGGCGGGGGTCCACTCCTACGAGCAGTACTTC.

The rearrangement joins TRBV7-9 to TRBJ1-2, with D uncertain. Germline CDR1 is SEHNR and CDR2 is FQNEAQ (reference sequence). With 1 base removed from V and 4 bases from J, the gap between germline ends came to 7 bases. The CDR3 loop spans 13 amino acids. CDR3: CASSLGTFYGYTF. The CDR3 DNA sequence: TGTGCCAGCAGCTTAGGAACATTCTATGGCTACACCTTC.